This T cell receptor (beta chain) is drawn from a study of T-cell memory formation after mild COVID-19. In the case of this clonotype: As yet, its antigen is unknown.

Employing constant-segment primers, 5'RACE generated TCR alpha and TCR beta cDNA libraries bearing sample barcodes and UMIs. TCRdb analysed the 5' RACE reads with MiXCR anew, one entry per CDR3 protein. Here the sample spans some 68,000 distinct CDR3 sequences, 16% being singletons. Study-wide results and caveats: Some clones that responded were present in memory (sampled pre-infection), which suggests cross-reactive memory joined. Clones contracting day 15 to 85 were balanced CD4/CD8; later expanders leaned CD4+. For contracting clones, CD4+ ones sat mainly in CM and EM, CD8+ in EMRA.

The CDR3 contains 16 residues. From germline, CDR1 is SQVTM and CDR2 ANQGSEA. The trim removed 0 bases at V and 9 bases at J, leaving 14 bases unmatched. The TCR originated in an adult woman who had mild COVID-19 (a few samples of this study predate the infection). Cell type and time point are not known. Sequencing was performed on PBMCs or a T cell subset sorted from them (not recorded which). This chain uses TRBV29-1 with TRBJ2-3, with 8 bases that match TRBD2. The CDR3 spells CSVEDLGRGRPGTQYF. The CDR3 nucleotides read TGCAGCGTTGAAGACCTGGGTCGCGGGAGGCCGGGAACGCAGTATTTT.